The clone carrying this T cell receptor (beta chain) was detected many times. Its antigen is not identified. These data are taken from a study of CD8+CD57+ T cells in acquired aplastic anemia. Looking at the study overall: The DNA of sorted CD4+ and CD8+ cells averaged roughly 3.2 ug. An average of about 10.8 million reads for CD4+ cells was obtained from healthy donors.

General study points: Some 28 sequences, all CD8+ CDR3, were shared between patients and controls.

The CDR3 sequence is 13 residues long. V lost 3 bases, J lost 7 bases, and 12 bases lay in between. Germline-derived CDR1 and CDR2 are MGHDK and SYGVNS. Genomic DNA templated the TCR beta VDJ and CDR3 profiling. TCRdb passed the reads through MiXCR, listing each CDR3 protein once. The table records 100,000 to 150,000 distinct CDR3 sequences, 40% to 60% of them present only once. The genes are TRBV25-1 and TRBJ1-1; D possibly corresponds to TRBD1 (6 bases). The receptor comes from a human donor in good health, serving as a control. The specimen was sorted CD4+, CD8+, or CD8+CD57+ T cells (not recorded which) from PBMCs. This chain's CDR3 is CASSDSFRGEAFF. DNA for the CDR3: TGTGCCAGCAGTGATTCTTTCAGGGGTGAAGCTTTCTTT.